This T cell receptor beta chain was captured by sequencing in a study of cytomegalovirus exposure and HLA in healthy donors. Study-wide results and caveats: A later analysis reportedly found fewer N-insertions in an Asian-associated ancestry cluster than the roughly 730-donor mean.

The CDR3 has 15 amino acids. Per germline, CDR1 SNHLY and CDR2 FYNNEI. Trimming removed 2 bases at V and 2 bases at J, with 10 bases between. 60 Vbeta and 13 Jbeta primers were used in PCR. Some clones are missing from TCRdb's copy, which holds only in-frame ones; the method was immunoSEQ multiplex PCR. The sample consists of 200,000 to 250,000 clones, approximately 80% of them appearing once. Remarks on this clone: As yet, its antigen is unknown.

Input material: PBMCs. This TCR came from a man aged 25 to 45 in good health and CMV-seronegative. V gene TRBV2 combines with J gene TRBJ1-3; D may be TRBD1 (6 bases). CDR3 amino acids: CASSEQGRTGNTIYF. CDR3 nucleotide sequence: TGTGCCAGCAGTGAACAGGGGAGAACTGGAAACACCATATATTTT.